This T cell receptor (beta chain) was observed in a study of naive and memory T cell subsets. Regarding the study as a whole: A clonotype means one alpha or beta sequence, not an alpha/beta pair.

Two oligonucleotides, mixed equimolar, formed the beta constant-region primer covering TRBC1 and TRBC2. A single record per CDR3 protein comes from TCRdb applying MiXCR to the UMI-ligation and nested PCR reads. The sample has under 150,000 distinct CDR3 sequences, over 15% seen once. Four subsets defined by CD45RA and CD27 were sorted after CD3, CD4, CD8 and live/dead staining. Germline V gives CDR1 MNHEY, CDR2 SVGAGI. V was pared by 5 bases and J by 4 bases, with 11 bases of the junction left unmatched. There are 17 residues in the CDR3. Worth noting for this clonotype: Its target is not known.

The chain has TRBV6-5 and TRBJ2-1, with 10 bases fitting TRBD2. This sequence originates from a human donor in good health. Sample: naive CD4+ T cells from blood. CDR3 loop: CASSTGGSGRGYNEQFF. The CDR3 DNA reads TGTGCCAGCAGTACCGGGGGCAGCGGGAGGGGTTACAATGAGCAGTTCTTC.